Below are 30 T cell receptor beta chains sequenced from a single sample in a study of cytomegalovirus exposure and HLA in healthy donors. The PCR had 60 Vbeta and 13 Jbeta primers. Measured with immunoSEQ multiplex PCR; TCRdb has only the in-frame clones, and not every one. The table has hundreds of thousands of clones, 72% seen once. Specimen: PBMCs. Receptor source: a female donor in good health and CMV-seronegative.

The chain carries TRBV5-1 and TRBJ2-5, with unresolved D. The last part of the DNA fits TRBJ2-7 better; the J call may be wrong. This CDR3 is built from 12 residues. From germline, CDR1 is SGHRS and CDR2 YFSETQ. Written as DNA, the CDR3 is TGCGCCAGCAGCTTGGGGGTGAGCGAGCAGTACTTC. Translated: CASSLGVSEQYF.

The chain employs TRBV15 and TRBJ2-7, with TRBD1 matching 7 bases. Unmatched junction bases numbered 6, after V lost 1 base and J lost 0 bases. Germline assignment: CDR1 LNHNV and CDR2 YYDKDF (reference sequence). The CDR3 runs to 16 residues. This CDR3 reads CATSRVPGQLSYEQYF. CDR3 sequence (DNA): TGTGCCACCAGCAGAGTTCCGGGACAGCTCTCCTACGAGCAGTACTTC.

This chain connects TRBV28 to TRBJ1-3; 7 bases align to TRBD1. The J segment lost 4 bases and the V segment lost 7 bases, leaving 4 bases of the junction unmatched. Germline CDR1 reads MDHEN; CDR2 reads SYDVKM. This CDR3 is 13 amino acids long. Here the CDR3 reads CASIQGTGNTIYF. The DNA of the CDR3 is TGTGCCAGCATACAGGGGACGGGAAACACCATATATTTT.

The CDR3 DNA is TGTGCCAGCAGTGCCTACCAATACACTGAAGCTTTCTTT. This encodes CASSAYQYTEAFF. The chain has TRBV6-1 and TRBJ1-1; D call uncertain. V was trimmed by 4 bases and J by 3 bases, leaving 9 bases between them. Germline CDR1 MNHNS, CDR2 SASEGT. The CDR3 has 13 amino acids.

This clone has more than one count but fewer than ten. The gene calls are TRBV2 and TRBJ1-1; 8 bases are shared with TRBD1. The CDR3 totals 13 residues. With V trimmed by 6 bases and J by 5 bases, 5 bases remained unmatched. Germline loops: CDR1 SNHLY, CDR2 FYNNEI. The CDR3: CASRETGGTEAFF. CDR3 coding DNA: TGTGCCAGCAGGGAAACAGGGGGGACTGAAGCTTTCTTT. The variable domain in full, completed from reference TRBV2 and TRBJ1-1, reads EPEVTQTPSHQVTQMGQEVILRCVPISNHLYFYWYRQILGQKVEFLVSFYNNEISEKSEIFDDQFSVERPDGSNFTLKIRSTKLEDSAMYFCASRETGGTEAFFGQGTRLTVV.

This chain links TRBV28 with TRBJ2-2; unclear D gene. This CDR3 region has 13 residues. CDR1 is MDHEN, CDR2 SYDVKM, per germline. V lost 0 bases, J lost 6 bases, and 5 bases lay in between. CDR3 loop: CASSLWLSGELFF. CDR3 DNA: TGTGCCAGCAGTTTATGGCTATCCGGGGAGCTGTTTTTT.

This clone was recorded once. J is TRBJ2-1 and V is TRBV6-5, with D possibly matching TRBD2 (5 bases). The CDR3 extends over 16 amino acids. Germline V CDR1 and CDR2: MNHEY, SVGAGI. V was trimmed by 0 bases and J by 6 bases, leaving 15 bases between them. The CDR3 is CASSYSLGLSGNEQFF. The CDR3 DNA sequence: TGTGCCAGCAGTTACTCACTAGGTCTATCAGGCAATGAGCAGTTCTTC.

The sample holds one count of this clone. V gene TRBV18 combines with J gene TRBJ1-1, with a tentative D call TRBD1 (5 bases). The CDR3 is 15 amino acids. Trimming left V 2 bases short and J 1 base short, with 11 bases between. Germline loops: CDR1 KGHSH, CDR2 LQKENI. CDR3 in DNA: TGTGCCAGCTCACCAAGGGGATATGAGAACACTGAAGCTTTCTTT. The encoded protein is CASSPRGYENTEAFF.

V is TRBV27 and J is TRBJ1-5; D might be TRBD1 (5 bases). CDR3 length: 15 amino acids. V shed 6 bases and J shed 4 bases, with 16 bases lying between them. CDR1 MNHEY and CDR2 SMNVEV come from the germline V gene (reference sequence). The CDR3 coding sequence is TGTGCCAGCAGCCGGGGGGAGGGCAGAAATCAGCCCCAGCATTTT. Translated, it gives CASSRGEGRNQPQHF.

This clone was detected once. CDR3: CASSLGRRNTGELFF. The CDR3 coding sequence is TGTGCCAGCAGCTTGGGCAGGCGGAACACCGGGGAGCTGTTTTTT. The chain joins TRBV5-4 to TRBJ2-2; the D is unclear. Germline V gene lookup returns CDR1 SGHNT and CDR2 YYREEE (reference sequence). The CDR3 loop spans 15 amino acids. V was shortened by 0 bases and J by 1 base, with 7 bases between the two germline ends.

V is TRBV5-6 and J is TRBJ1-2, with a weak D call TRBD1 (6 bases). The CDR3 consists of 12 residues. Germline V CDR1 and CDR2: SGHDT, YYEEEE. The V end was cut by 0 bases, the J end by 9 bases, with 9 bases between. The CDR3 DNA is TGTGCCAGCAGCTTGGACAGGGTGAGCTACACCTTC. It codes for CASSLDRVSYTF.

V and J are TRBV5-1 and TRBJ2-2; 9 bases are a match to TRBD2. The CDR3 runs to 17 residues. The junction had 5 bases not matched to a gene; V was cut back by 1 base and J by 1 base. Germline values: CDR1 SGHRS, CDR2 YFSETQ. CDR3: CASSLRAGGLNTGELFF. The CDR3 DNA is TGCGCCAGCAGCTTGCGAGCGGGAGGACTGAACACCGGGGAGCTGTTTTTT.

This clone was counted between two and nine times. This rearrangement joins TRBV6-1 to TRBJ2-5, with D possibly matching TRBD1 (5 bases). With the DNA end fitting TRBJ2-7 better, the J assignment may be wrong. Germline CDR1 MNHNS, CDR2 SASEGT. CDR3 size: 14 residues. In DNA form, the CDR3 reads TGTGCCAGCAGAGAGGTCGCAGGGATCAACGAGCAGTACTTC. Translating it yields CASREVAGINEQYF.

This clone was detected only a few times. The chain combines TRBV28 with TRBJ2-5; 8 bases match TRBD1. V shed 4 bases, J shed 1 base, and the junction held 5 bases outside the gene matches. This CDR3 contains 15 residues. From germline, CDR1 is MDHEN and CDR2 SYDVKM. The CDR3 reads CASSWGQAVQETQYF. The CDR3 DNA reads as TGTGCCAGCAGTTGGGGACAGGCGGTCCAAGAGACCCAGTACTTC.

V gene TRBV2 combines with J gene TRBJ2-2; 7 bases fit TRBD2. The length of the CDR3 is 15 residues. Germline V gene lookup returns CDR1 SNHLY and CDR2 FYNNEI. J was trimmed by 3 bases and V by 6 bases; bases with no gene match: 7. CDR3 sequence (DNA): TGTGCCAGCAGCGTCGCTAGCGGATACACCGGGGAGCTGTTTTTT. It encodes CASSVASGYTGELFF.

V and J are TRBV19 and TRBJ2-7; weak D call: TRBD1 (5 bases). Trimming took off 8 bases at V and 1 base at J, with 18 bases between the two ends. This CDR3 spans 15 amino acids. Germline V lookup: CDR1 LNHDA, CDR2 SQIVND (reference sequence). DNA of the CDR3: TGTGCCAGTCTCTGGGGCAGGCCTTCTTCCTACGAGCAGTACTTC. The encoded protein is CASLWGRPSSYEQYF.

The V and J genes are TRBV7-7 and TRBJ2-1; the D gene is possibly TRBD2 (5 bases). Germline values: CDR1 SSHAT, CDR2 FNYEAQ (reference sequence). V lost 5 bases to trimming and J lost 13 bases, with 21 bases between them. The CDR3 consists of 14 residues. Here the CDR3 reads CASSERPAAGLQFF. In DNA form, the CDR3 reads TGTGCCAGCAGCGAAAGACCAGCGGCCGGGCTACAGTTCTTC. Drawing the rest from reference TRBV7-7 and TRBJ2-1, the complete variable domain is GAGVSQSPRYKVTKRGQDVTLRCDPISSHATLYWYQQALGQGPEFLTYFNYEAQPDKSGLPSDRFSAERPEGSISTLTIQRTEQRDSAMYRCASSERPAAGLQFFGPGTRLTVL.

V gene TRBV18 combines with J gene TRBJ1-1; 8 bases agree with TRBD1. The CDR3 is 16 residues long. Unmatched junction bases numbered 16, after V lost 2 bases and J lost 11 bases. Germline CDR1 reads KGHSH; CDR2 reads LQKENI. CDR3 DNA: TGTGCCAGCTCACCAACCTTTTCGACAGGGGATTTGACCGCTTTCTTT. Translating gives CASSPTFSTGDLTAFF.

Of note for this clone: Compared with germline, one end of the junction differs, possibly owing to a read error. The chain couples TRBV7-2 to TRBJ2-5; TRBD2 agrees at 13 bases. The tail of the sequence fits TRBJ2-7 better, so the J call may be wrong. This CDR3 has 19 residues. Germline V CDR1 and CDR2: SGHTA, FQGNSA. CDR3 sequence reads: CASTLGLAGDRRSSYEQYF. CDR3 in DNA: TGTGCCAGCACCTTAGGACTAGCGGGAGACCGAAGGAGCTCCTACGAGCAGTACTTC.

This clone was counted a single time. The rearrangement joins TRBV27 to TRBJ2-1; a weak D match, TRBD2 (6 bases). Trimming took 0 bases from V and 0 from J, leaving 12 bases between them. The CDR3 loop spans 17 amino acids. Germline CDR1 and CDR2: MNHEY and SMNVEV (reference sequence). The DNA for the CDR3 is TGTGCCAGCAGTTTATCGTTCGGGGGAAGCTCCTACAATGAGCAGTTCTTC. It encodes CASSLSFGGSSYNEQFF.

This chain connects TRBV18 to TRBJ2-5; tentatively, D is TRBD2 (5 bases). The CDR3 is 12 amino acids. CDR1 KGHSH and CDR2 LQKENI come from the germline V gene. Trimming cost V 6 bases and J 4 bases, with 9 bases left between them. The CDR3 reads CASSDAGETQYF. The CDR3 bases are TGTGCCAGCTCGGACGCGGGAGAGACCCAGTACTTC.

The rearrangement uses TRBV6-6 and TRBJ2-1; D remains ambiguous. This CDR3 spans 14 amino acids. With 6 bases removed from V and 7 bases from J, the gap between germline ends came to 16 bases. Germline CDR1 and CDR2: MNHNY and SVGAGI (reference sequence). The CDR3 is CASSRAVAENEQFF. DNA for the CDR3: TGTGCCAGCAGCCGCGCGGTGGCGGAGAATGAGCAGTTCTTC.

This chain connects TRBV15 to TRBJ1-5, with D perhaps matching TRBD1 (5 bases). CDR1 is LNHNV and CDR2 is YYDKDF in the germline V gene (reference sequence). V was clipped by 5 bases and J by 10 bases, with 24 bases between them. This CDR3 is 16 amino acids long. This chain's CDR3 is CATSPRQTLRRGPQHF. CDR3 DNA sequence: TGTGCCACCAGCCCCCGACAGACCCTCCGCAGAGGCCCCCAGCATTTT.

This chain uses TRBV10-2 with TRBJ2-2, with D perhaps TRBD2 (6 bases). The CDR3 extends over 17 amino acids. V lost 4 bases, J lost 1 base, and 16 bases lay in between. Germline CDR1 reads WSHSY; CDR2 reads SAAADI. CDR3 nucleotides: TGCGCCAGCAGTGGGGTAGTTCGGGAGTGGAACACCGGGGAGCTGTTTTTT. Protein product: CASSGVVREWNTGELFF.

Remarks on this clone: Other nucleotide sequences in the sample specify the same CDR3. The chain joins TRBV29-1 to TRBJ2-7; 10 positions match TRBD1. Germline CDR1 SQVTM, CDR2 ANQGSEA. J lost 4 bases, V lost 4 bases, and 1 base had no gene match. The CDR3 runs 12 residues. The CDR3 loop is CSVGQGAYEQYF. CDR3 in DNA: TGCAGCGTTGGACAGGGGGCTTACGAGCAGTACTTC.

The rearrangement joins TRBV18 to TRBJ1-1; 7 nucleotides align to TRBD1. The V and J ends lost 3 bases and 7 bases, in that order; junction bases with no gene match: 8. Germline-derived CDR1 and CDR2 are KGHSH and LQKENI. The CDR3 spans 14 residues. In DNA form, the CDR3 reads TGTGCCAGCTCACCTCTCGGGACAGCTGTTGAAGCTTTCTTT. Amino acids: CASSPLGTAVEAFF.

A remark on this clone: At one boundary the junction diverges from the germline segment, which might be a read error. Other DNA sequences in the same sample also yield this CDR3. The rearrangement joins TRBV15 to TRBJ1-1; D is undetermined. This CDR3 is 13 amino acids long. CDR1 is LNHNV, CDR2 YYDKDF, per germline (reference sequence). The CDR3 DNA reads as TGCGCCACCAGCAGCTCGCAGGCAGGTGAAGCTTTCTTT. Translated, it gives CATSSSQAGEAFF.

The V and J genes are TRBV6-6 and TRBJ1-5, with a weak D call TRBD1 (6 bases). CDR3 length equals 13 residues. Per germline, CDR1 MNHNY and CDR2 SVGAGI (reference sequence). With 5 bases removed from V and 6 bases from J, the gap between germline ends came to 11 bases. The CDR3 nucleotides read TGTGCCAGCAGTACCTCGGACAGTCAGCCCCAGCATTTT. It translates to CASSTSDSQPQHF.

The chain joins TRBV10-3 to TRBJ1-6, with D tentatively TRBD1 (6 bases). CDR1 is ENHRY, CDR2 SYGVKD, per germline. The CDR3 length is 12 residues. V was shortened by 6 bases and J by 6 bases, with 6 bases between the two germline ends. The CDR3 loop reads CAIRDSNSPLHF. The DNA for the CDR3 is TGTGCCATCAGGGACAGTAATTCACCCCTCCACTTT.

V gene TRBV4-1 combines with J gene TRBJ1-1; no definite D call. The length of the CDR3 is 16 residues. CDR1 MGHRA and CDR2 YSYEKL come from the germline V gene. The germline V and J ends were trimmed by 0 bases and 0 bases, with 11 bases remaining between them. In DNA form, the CDR3 reads TGCGCCAGCAGCCAAGATTTGAGACTCTTGAACACTGAAGCTTTCTTT. Protein product: CASSQDLRLLNTEAFF.